The sequence of this T cell receptor beta chain was determined in a study of OX40 agonist ivuxolimab in advanced cancers. Study details: Patients took ivuxolimab, an agonistic anti-OX40 (CD134) antibody.

Any history of autoimmune disease or systemic immunosuppression disqualified patients. Germline CDR1 and CDR2: MNHEY and SVGAGI. V was cut by 5 bases and J by 8 bases, with 15 bases left in between. This CDR3 contains 13 residues. Clones were read by immunoSEQ multiplex PCR, and TCRdb kept only the in-frame ones, dropping some. This table has 65,000 or so clones, about four fifths appearing once. The V and J genes are TRBV6-5 and TRBJ1-2, with unresolved D. This clonotype was obtained from an adult with an advanced solid tumor such as melanoma, head and neck, liver or kidney cancer. The sample consisted of CD4+ or CD8+ T cells sorted from blood, taken in a trial of the OX40 agonist ivuxolimab. CDR3 nucleotides: TGTGCCAGCAGTGAAAGGTCCGTGTCCGGCTACACCTTC. This encodes CASSERSVSGYTF.